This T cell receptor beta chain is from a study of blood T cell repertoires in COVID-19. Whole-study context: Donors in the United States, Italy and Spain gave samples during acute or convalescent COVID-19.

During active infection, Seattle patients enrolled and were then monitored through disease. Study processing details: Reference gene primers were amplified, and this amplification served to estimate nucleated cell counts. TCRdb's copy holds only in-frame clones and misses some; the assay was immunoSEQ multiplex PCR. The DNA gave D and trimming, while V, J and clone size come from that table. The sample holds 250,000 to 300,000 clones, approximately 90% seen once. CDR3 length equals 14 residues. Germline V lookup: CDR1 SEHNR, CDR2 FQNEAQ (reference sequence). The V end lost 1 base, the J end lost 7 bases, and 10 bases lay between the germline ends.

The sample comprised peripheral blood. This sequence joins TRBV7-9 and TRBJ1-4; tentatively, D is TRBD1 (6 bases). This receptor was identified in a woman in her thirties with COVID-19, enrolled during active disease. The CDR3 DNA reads TGTGCCAGCAGCTTAGGGGGACATAGTGAAAAACTGTTTTTT. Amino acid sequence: CASSLGGHSEKLFF.